The next 11 T cell receptor beta chains were all read from a single sample in a study of cytomegalovirus exposure and HLA in healthy donors. Method: immunoSEQ multiplex PCR; TCRdb's copy keeps in-frame clones and lacks some. Of 90,000 to 150,000 clones listed, over 75% are singletons. The sample comprised PBMCs. These receptors all come from a woman aged 18-35 years in good health and CMV-seropositive.

The chain uses TRBV6-1 and TRBJ2-7; 7 positions agree with TRBD1. This CDR3 contains 16 residues. Trimming removed 4 bases from V and 3 bases from J; junction bases left unmatched: 12. Germline loops: CDR1 MNHNS, CDR2 SASEGT. The CDR3 reads CASSAGTVNPVYEQYF. For the CDR3, the DNA is TGTGCCAGCAGTGCCGGGACAGTTAACCCCGTCTACGAGCAGTACTTC.

The V gene is TRBV5-1, the J gene TRBJ2-2; 12 bases match TRBD2. Germline V gene sequence: CDR1 SGHRS, CDR2 YFSETQ. The CDR3 is made up of 16 amino acids. The V segment lost 6 bases and the J segment 6 bases; nucleotides outside the gene matches: 9. CDR3 DNA: TGCGCCAGCACCATGACTAGCGGGAGAGTTGCCGGGGAGCTGTTTTTT. Amino acid sequence: CASTMTSGRVAGELFF.

J is TRBJ1-2 and V is TRBV4-1; D ambiguous. From germline, CDR1 is MGHRA and CDR2 YSYEKL. Between the trimmed V and J ends, which lost 0 bases and 5 bases, there was a span of 13 bases. The CDR3 runs 15 residues. CDR3 sequence reads: CASSQDGGRGYGYTF. The DNA for the CDR3 is TGCGCCAGCAGCCAAGATGGAGGGCGGGGTTATGGCTACACCTTC.

The genes are TRBV30 and TRBJ1-4; weak D call: TRBD1 (6 bases). Trimming removed 2 bases at V and 7 bases at J, with 17 bases between. The germline gives CDR1 GTSNPN, CDR2 SVGIG (reference sequence). The CDR3 sequence is 15 residues long. DNA for the CDR3: TGTGCCTGGAGTACAGGGCGGATTGAGGCTGAAAAACTGTTTTTT. This encodes CAWSTGRIEAEKLFF.

A few counts support this clone. The genes are TRBV29-1 and TRBJ2-7; possible D gene TRBD2, 5 bases. The CDR3 consists of 12 residues. The germline V gene has CDR1 SQVTM and CDR2 ANQGSEA. V lost 4 bases, J lost 5 bases, and 12 bases lay in between. In DNA form, the CDR3 reads TGCAGCGTTGGTGAGGGTATCAACGAGCAGTACTTC. This codes for CSVGEGINEQYF.

The chain couples TRBV7-9 to TRBJ2-2; 7 nucleotides match TRBD1. Unmatched junction bases numbered 6, after V lost 7 bases and J lost 4 bases. The CDR3 has 14 residues. Looked up from germline, CDR1 is SEHNR and CDR2 is FQNEAQ (reference sequence). CDR3 DNA: TGTGCCAGCAAGGCAGGGGGTATCACCGGGGAGCTGTTTTTT. It yields the protein CASKAGGITGELFF.

This clone was seen only a few times. This sequence joins TRBV5-1 and TRBJ2-3; TRBD2 agrees at 12 bases. Trimming cost V 6 bases and J 0 bases; bases outside gene matches: 14. There are 19 residues in the CDR3. Germline CDR1 is SGHRS and CDR2 is YFSETQ. The CDR3 loop is CASISGTSGPRRSTDTQYF. The DNA of the CDR3 is TGCGCCAGCATATCCGGGACTAGCGGGCCCCGAAGGAGCACAGATACGCAGTATTTT. Full variable domain (outside the CDR3, taken from reference TRBV5-1 and TRBJ2-3): KAGVTQTPRYLIKTRGQQVTLSCSPISGHRSVSWYQQTPGQGLQFLFEYFSETQRNKGNFPGRFSGRQFSNSRSEMNVSTLELGDSALYLCASISGTSGPRRSTDTQYFGPGTRLTVL.

The table lists this clone with a count of one. The chain uses TRBV7-9 and TRBJ1-4; maybe TRBD1 (5 bases). Trimming pared 11 bases from V and 3 bases from J, leaving 7 bases between. Per germline, CDR1 SEHNR and CDR2 FQNEAQ (reference sequence). This CDR3 is 11 amino acids long. Here the CDR3 DNA reads TGTGCCGGAGGGGCTAATGAAAAACTGTTTTTT. It specifies CAGGANEKLFF.

The chain uses TRBV27 and TRBJ1-2; TRBD1 is a possible D gene (5 bases). CDR1 and CDR2 (germline): MNHEY, SMNVEV (reference sequence). The CDR3 covers 13 residues. Trimming removed 5 bases at V and 4 bases at J, with 11 bases between. The CDR3 loop reads CASSPSGRYGYTF. The CDR3 DNA sequence: TGTGCCAGCAGTCCCTCAGGGCGCTATGGCTACACCTTC.

This rearrangement joins TRBV30 to TRBJ2-3; 12 nucleotides match TRBD2. The junction had 8 bases not matched to a gene; V was cut back by 0 bases and J by 4 bases. Germline values: CDR1 GTSNPN, CDR2 SVGIG (reference sequence). The CDR3 loop spans 17 amino acids. CDR3 amino acids: CAWSVGRTSGAPDTQYF. The CDR3 DNA sequence: TGTGCCTGGAGTGTCGGAAGGACTAGCGGGGCCCCAGATACGCAGTATTTT.

The chain links TRBV7-3 to TRBJ1-1; tentatively, D is TRBD1 (6 bases). The length of the CDR3 is 13 residues. V shed 5 bases and J shed 9 bases, with 16 bases lying between them. Germline assignment: CDR1 SGHTA and CDR2 FQGTGA. The CDR3 region is CASSTGQFNKAFF. The CDR3 nucleotides are TGTGCCAGCAGCACCGGACAGTTCAATAAAGCTTTCTTT.